Described below is a single T cell receptor beta chain sequence and its context. What it binds is not known. TCRdb's copy holds only in-frame clones and misses some; the assay was immunoSEQ multiplex PCR. This sample has 15,000 to 20,000 clones, with 81% found just once. The sample belongs to a study of CD4+ T cells in melanoma. Study-level points and caveats: Diverse differentiation states were reported for melanoma neoantigen-specific CD4+ T cells.

The germline V gene encodes CDR1 SNHLY and CDR2 FYNNEI. The germline V and J ends were trimmed by 11 bases and 10 bases, with 12 bases remaining between them. There are 11 residues in the CDR3. The sample taken for sequencing was cells from a culture (not recorded whether cultured in vitro). This clonotype was sampled from a human donor with melanoma. The chain links TRBV2 to TRBJ1-6, with D hard to call. For the CDR3, the DNA is TGTGCCTGTGGAGAGGGATCACCCCTCCACTTT. Its protein product is CACGEGSPLHF.